This TCR beta chain was sequenced for a study of Graves' ophthalmopathy and Graves' hyperthyroidism. The ends were cut back, 3 bases at V and 8 bases at J, with 13 bases in the middle. From germline, CDR1 is ENHRY and CDR2 SYGVKD. This CDR3 spans 13 amino acids. In regard to this clonotype: Its antigen is not identified.

Study outcomes and limitations: Blood shared most expanded thyroid clonotypes above 0.001 frequency. Ophthalmopathy progression predictions by the model showed nearly 75% specificity and 70.59% sensitivity.

Exclusion criteria comprised other autoimmune diseases, uncontrolled infections, pregnancy or lactation in patients. TCR beta CDR3 regions were amplified from RNA transcripts. HTBI-primed first-round RT-PCR preceded second-round multiplex PCR. MiXCR, applied by TCRdb to the multiplex PCR reads, yields one record per CDR3 protein. Of almost 750,000 distinct CDR3 sequences in the sample, around 40% were seen once. The source of this sequence is an adult man with Graves' ophthalmopathy. Sequencing was done on a sample of peripheral blood. The genes are TRBV10-3 and TRBJ1-2; D not certain. The CDR3 nucleotides read TGTGCCATCAGTGAACCGAACACGTCCGGCTACACCTTC. This encodes CAISEPNTSGYTF.